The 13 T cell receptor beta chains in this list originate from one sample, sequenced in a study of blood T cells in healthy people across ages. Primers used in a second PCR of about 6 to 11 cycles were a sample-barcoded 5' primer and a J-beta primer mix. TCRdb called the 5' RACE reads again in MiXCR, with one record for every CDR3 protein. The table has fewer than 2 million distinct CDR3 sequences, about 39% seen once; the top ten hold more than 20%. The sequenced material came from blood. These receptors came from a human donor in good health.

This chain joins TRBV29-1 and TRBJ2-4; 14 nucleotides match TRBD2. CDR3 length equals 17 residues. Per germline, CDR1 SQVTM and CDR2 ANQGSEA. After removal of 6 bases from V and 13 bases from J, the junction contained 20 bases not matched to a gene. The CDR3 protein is CSVARTSGGTSYNEQYF. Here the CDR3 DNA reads TGCAGCGTAGCTAGGACTAGCGGGGGGACCTCCTACAATGAGCAGTACTTC.

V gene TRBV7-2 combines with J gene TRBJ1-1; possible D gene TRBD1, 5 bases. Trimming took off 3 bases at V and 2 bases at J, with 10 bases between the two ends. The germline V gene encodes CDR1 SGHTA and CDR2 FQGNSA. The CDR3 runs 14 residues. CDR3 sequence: CASSFTGYNTEAFF. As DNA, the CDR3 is TGTGCCAGCAGCTTCACAGGTTATAACACTGAAGCTTTCTTT.

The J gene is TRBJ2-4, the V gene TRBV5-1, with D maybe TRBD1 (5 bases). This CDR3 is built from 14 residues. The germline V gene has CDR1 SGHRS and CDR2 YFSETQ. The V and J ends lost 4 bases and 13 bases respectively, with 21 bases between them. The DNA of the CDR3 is TGCGCCAGCAGCATGACAGTGGGAACCCCTGAGCAGTACTTC. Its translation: CASSMTVGTPEQYF. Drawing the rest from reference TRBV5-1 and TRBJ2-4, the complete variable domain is KAGVTQTPRYLIKTRGQQVTLSCSPISGHRSVSWYQQTPGQGLQFLFEYFSETQRNKGNFPGRFSGRQFSNSRSEMNVSTLELGDSALYLCASSMTVGTPEQYFGAGTRLSVL.

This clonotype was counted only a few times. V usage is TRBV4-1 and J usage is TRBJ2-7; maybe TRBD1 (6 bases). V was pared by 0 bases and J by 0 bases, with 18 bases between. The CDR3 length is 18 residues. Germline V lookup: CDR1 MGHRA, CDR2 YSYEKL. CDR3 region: CASSQDTGRGIFSYEQYF. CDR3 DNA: TGCGCCAGCAGCCAAGATACAGGGAGAGGGATATTCTCCTACGAGCAGTACTTC.

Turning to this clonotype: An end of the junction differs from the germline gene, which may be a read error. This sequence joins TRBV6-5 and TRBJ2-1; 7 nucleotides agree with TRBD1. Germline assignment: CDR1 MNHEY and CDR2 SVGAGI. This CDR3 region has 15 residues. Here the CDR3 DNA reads TGTGCCAGCAGTTTTGGGACAGCCTTTGGGGGTGAGCGGTTCTTC. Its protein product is CASSFGTAFGGERFF.

The CDR3 sequence: CASSQEVFSYEQYF. CDR3 coding DNA: TGTGCCAGCAGCCAAGAGGTATTCTCCTACGAGCAGTACTTC. The chain combines TRBV3-1 with TRBJ2-7; D remains ambiguous. Germline V gene data show CDR1 as LGHDT and CDR2 as YNNKEL (reference sequence). The CDR3 spans 14 residues. The V end was cut by 0 bases, the J end by 0 bases, with 6 bases between.

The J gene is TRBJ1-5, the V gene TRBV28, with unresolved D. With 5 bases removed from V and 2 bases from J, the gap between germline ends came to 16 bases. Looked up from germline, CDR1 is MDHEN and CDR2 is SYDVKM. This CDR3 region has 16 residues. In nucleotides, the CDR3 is TGTGCCAGCAGTCCCGAGGGTCGTGGGGGCAATCAGCCCCAGCATTTT. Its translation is CASSPEGRGGNQPQHF.

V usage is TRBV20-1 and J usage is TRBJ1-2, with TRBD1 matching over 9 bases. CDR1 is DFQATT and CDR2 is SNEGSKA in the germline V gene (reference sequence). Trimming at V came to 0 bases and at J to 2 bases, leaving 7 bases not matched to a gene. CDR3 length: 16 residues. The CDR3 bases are TGCAGTGCTAGAGATTTAGGACAGGGGAGAAACTATGGCTACACCTTC. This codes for CSARDLGQGRNYGYTF.

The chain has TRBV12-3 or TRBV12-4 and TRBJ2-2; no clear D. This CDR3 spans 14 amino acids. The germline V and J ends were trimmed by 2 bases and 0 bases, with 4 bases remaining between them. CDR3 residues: CASSLSPNTGELFF. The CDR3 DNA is TGTGCCAGCAGTTTAAGCCCGAACACCGGGGAGCTGTTTTTT.

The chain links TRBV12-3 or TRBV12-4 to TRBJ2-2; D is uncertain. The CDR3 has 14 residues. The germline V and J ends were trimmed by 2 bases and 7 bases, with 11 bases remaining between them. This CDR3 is CASSLTEANGELFF. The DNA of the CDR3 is TGTGCCAGCAGTTTAACTGAGGCTAACGGGGAGCTGTTTTTT.

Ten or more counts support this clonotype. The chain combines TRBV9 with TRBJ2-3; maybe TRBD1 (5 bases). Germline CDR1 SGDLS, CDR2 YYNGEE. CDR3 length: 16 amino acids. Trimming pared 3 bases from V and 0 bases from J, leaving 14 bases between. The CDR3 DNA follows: TGTGCCAGCAGCGCAACAGGCTGGTCTAGCACAGATACGCAGTATTTT. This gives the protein CASSATGWSSTDTQYF. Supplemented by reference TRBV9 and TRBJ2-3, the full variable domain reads DSGVTQTPKHLITATGQRVTLRCSPRSGDLSVYWYQQSLDQGLQFLIQYYNGEERAKGNILERFSAQQFPDLHSELNLSSLELGDSALYFCASSATGWSSTDTQYFGPGTRLTVL.

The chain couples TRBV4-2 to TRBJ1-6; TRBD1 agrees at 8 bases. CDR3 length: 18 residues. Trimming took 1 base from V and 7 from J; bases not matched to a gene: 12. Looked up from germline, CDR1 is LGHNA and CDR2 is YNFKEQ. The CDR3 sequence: CASSQGDWTGLPNSPLHF. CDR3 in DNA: TGTGCCAGCAGCCAAGGGGACTGGACAGGGCTGCCAAATTCACCCCTCCACTTT.

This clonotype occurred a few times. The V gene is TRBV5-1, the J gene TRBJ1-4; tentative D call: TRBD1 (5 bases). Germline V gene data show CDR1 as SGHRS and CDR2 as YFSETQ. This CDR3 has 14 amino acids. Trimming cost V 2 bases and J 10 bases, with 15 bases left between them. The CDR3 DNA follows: TGCGCCAGCAGCTTCGGGACCCGGGAGGCAAAACTGTTTTTT. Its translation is CASSFGTREAKLFF.